Listed below are T cell receptor beta chains from one sample, sequenced in a study of blood T cell repertoires in COVID-19. Sequencing was performed with immunoSEQ multiplex PCR; in TCRdb, only in-frame clones are kept and a portion is missing. The sample consists of about 160,000 clones, approximately 81% of them appearing once. Sequencing was performed on peripheral blood. The receptor set was obtained from a human donor with acute or convalescent COVID-19. The donor label of this sample is uncertain. Each CDR3 is given with its conserved first and last residue. Not every row has a clone size; where given, it reads once, few, many or a size class.

J | size | V | CDR3
TRBJ1-1 | once | TRBV12-3/TRBV12-4 | CASSVTANTEAFF
TRBJ2-7 | . | TRBV7-8 | CASSRRDRAYEQYF
TRBJ2-5 | once | TRBV2 | CASSDMGPQGTQYF
TRBJ1-2 | . | TRBV11-2 | CASSNGQLYGYTF
TRBJ1-4 | . | TRBV5-4 | CATRGTGGEEKLFF
TRBJ2-7 | . | TRBV18 | CASSLQQGYEQYF
TRBJ1-5 | . | TRBV10-3 | CAISTMGQNQPQHF
TRBJ1-4 | . | TRBV4-1 | CASSQALDYEKLFF
TRBJ1-4 | few | TRBV7-2 | CASRRQGAAKLFF
TRBJ1-4 | . | TRBV7-7 | CASSPGATGREKLFF
TRBJ1-5 | . | TRBV18 | CASSPRDQPQHF
TRBJ2-1 | . | TRBV19 | CASMSQGGINEQFF
TRBJ2-2 | . | TRBV18 | CASSPMGQGNTGELFF
TRBJ2-7 | . | TRBV11-2 | CASSRPGRTTYEQYF
TRBJ2-2 | . | TRBV7-2 | CASSRDSPRGELFF
TRBJ1-1 | . | TRBV29-1 | CSVYSVPNTEAFF
TRBJ2-7 | once | TRBV10-2 | CASGEAANYEQYF
TRBJ2-3 | . | TRBV6-5 | CATQDGIFTDTQYF
TRBJ2-6 | . | TRBV4-2 | CASSRETGTGSGANVLTF
TRBJ2-7 | few | TRBV6-2/TRBV6-3 | CASSRIAGTESYEQYF
TRBJ2-3 | . | TRBV7-9 | CASSPHGEGTDTQYF
TRBJ2-3 | . | TRBV7-9 | CASSRTTSGGRVDTQYF
TRBJ1-4 | few | TRBV2 | CASRGENEKLFF
TRBJ1-2 | . | TRBV10-3 | CAINKGANYGYTF
TRBJ2-3 | . | TRBV5-1 | CASSFNPRGSSTDTQYF